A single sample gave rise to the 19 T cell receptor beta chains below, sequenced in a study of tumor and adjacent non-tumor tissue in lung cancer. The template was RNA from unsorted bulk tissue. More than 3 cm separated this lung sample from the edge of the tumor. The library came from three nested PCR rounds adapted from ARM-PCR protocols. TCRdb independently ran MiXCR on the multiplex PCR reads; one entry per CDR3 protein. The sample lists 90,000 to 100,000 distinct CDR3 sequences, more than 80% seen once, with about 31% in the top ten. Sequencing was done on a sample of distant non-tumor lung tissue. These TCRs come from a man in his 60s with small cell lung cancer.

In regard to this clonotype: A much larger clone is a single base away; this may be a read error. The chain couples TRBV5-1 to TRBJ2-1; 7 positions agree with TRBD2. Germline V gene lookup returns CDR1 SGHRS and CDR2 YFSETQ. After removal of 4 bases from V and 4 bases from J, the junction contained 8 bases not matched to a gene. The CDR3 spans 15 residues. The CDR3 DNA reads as TGCGCCAGCAGCAAAAGCGGGAATGGGTACAATGAGCAGTTCTTC. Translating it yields CASSKSGNGYNEQFF. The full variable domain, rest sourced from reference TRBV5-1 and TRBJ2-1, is KAGVTQTPRYLIKTRGQQVTLSCSPISGHRSVSWYQQTPGQGLQFLFEYFSETQRNKGNFPGRFSGRQFSNSRSEMNVSTLELGDSALYLCASSKSGNGYNEQFFGPGTRLTVL.

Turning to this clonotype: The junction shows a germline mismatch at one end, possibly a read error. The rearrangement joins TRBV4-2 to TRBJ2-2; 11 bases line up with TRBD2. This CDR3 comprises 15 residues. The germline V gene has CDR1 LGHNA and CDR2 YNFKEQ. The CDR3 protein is CASKLAGDDGRGLFF. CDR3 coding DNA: TGTGCAAGCAAACTAGCGGGAGATGATGGCAGGGGGCTGTTTTTT.

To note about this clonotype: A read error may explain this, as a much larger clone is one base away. The CDR3 coding sequence is TGTGCCTGGAGTGTAGATGGCGCTGAAGTTTTCTTT. As protein: CAWSVDGAEVFF. The chain uses TRBV30 and TRBJ1-1; D unresolved. The CDR3 covers 12 residues. CDR1 and CDR2 (germline): GTSNPN, SVGIG (reference sequence).

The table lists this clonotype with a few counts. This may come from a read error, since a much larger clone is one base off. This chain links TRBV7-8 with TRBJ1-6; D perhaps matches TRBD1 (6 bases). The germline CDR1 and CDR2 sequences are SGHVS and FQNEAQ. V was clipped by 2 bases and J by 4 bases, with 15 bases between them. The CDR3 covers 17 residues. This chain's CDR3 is CASSLRLTGDYNSPLHF. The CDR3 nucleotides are TGTGCCAGCAGCTTAAGGCTGACAGGAGATTATAATTCACCCCTCCACTTT.

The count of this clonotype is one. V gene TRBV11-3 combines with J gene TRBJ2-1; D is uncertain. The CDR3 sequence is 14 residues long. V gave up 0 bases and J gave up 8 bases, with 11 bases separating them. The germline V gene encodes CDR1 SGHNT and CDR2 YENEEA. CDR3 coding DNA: TGTGCCAGCAGCTTAGATACGATGGTGGATGAGCAGTTCTTC. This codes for CASSLDTMVDEQFF.

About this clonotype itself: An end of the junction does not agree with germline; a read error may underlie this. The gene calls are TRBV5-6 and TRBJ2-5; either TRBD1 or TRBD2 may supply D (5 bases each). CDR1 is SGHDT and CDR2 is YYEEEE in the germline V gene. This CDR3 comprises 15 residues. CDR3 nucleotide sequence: TGTGCTAGCAGCTTGTATGGGACGGGTCAAGAGACCCAGTGCTTC. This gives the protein CASSLYGTGQETQCF.

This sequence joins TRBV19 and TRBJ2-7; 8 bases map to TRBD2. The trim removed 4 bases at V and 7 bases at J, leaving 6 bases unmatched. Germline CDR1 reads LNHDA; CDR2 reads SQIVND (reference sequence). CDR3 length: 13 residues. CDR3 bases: TGTGCCAGTAGTAAGGGGACTAGAGGGGAGCAGTACGTC. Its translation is CASSKGTRGEQYV.

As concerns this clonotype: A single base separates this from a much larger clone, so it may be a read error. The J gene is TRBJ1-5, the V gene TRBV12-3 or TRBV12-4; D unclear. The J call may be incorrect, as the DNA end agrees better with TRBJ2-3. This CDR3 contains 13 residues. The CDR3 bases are TGTGCCAGCAGTTTGACCACTAATCAGCCCCAGTATTTT. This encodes CASSLTTNQPQYF.

The CDR3 spells CASSLTRYEQYF. The CDR3 DNA sequence: TGTGCCAGCAGCTTAACCAGATACGAGCAGTACTTC. This chain uses TRBV11-3 with TRBJ2-7; no definite D call. The CDR3 has 12 amino acids. V lost 2 bases and J 4 bases, leaving 6 bases between the germline ends. Germline V CDR1 and CDR2: SGHNT, YENEEA.

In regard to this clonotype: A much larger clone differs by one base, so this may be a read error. CDR3 sequence reads: CASSFSVDSYEQYV. The CDR3 DNA sequence: TGTGCCAGCTCCTTCTCGGTAGACTCCTACGAGCAGTACGTC. The V and J genes are TRBV18 and TRBJ2-7; no reliable D call. V lost 6 bases, J lost 0 bases, and 12 bases lay in between. Germline values: CDR1 KGHSH, CDR2 LQKENI. The CDR3 has 14 amino acids.

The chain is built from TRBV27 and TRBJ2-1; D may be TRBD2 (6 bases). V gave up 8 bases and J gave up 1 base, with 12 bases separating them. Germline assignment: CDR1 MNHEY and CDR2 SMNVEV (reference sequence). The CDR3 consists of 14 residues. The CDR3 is CASSRSGSYNEQFF. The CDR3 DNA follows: TGTGCCAGCTCCCGAAGCGGGTCCTACAATGAGCAGTTCTTC.

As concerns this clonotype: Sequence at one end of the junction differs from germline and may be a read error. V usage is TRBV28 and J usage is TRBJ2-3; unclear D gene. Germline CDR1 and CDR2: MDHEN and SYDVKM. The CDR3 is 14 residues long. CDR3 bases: TGTGCCAGCAGGGTTCCAGGTTGCCCGGATAGGCAGTATTTT. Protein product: CASRVPGCPDRQYF.

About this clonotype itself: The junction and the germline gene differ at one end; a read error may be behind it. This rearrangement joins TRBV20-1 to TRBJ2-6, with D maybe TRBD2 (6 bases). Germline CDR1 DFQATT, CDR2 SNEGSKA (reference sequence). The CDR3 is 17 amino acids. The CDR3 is CSATDRGMPSGAKVLTF. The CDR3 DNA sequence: TGCAGTGCTACCGACCGGGGGATGCCCTCTGGGGCCAAGGTCCTGACTTTC.

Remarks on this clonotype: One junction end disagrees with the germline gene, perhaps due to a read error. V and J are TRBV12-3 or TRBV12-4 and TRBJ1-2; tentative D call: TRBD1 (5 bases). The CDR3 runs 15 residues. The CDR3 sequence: CASTMTDHSNDGYFF. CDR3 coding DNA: TGTGCCAGCACAATGACAGACCATTCGAACGATGGCTACTTCTTC.

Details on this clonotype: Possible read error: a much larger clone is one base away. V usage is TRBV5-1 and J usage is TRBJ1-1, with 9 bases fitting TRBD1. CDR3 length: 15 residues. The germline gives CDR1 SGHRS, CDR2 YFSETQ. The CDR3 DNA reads TGCGCCAGCAGCTATACCGGGACAGGGAACACTGAAACTTTCTTT. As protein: CASSYTGTGNTETFF. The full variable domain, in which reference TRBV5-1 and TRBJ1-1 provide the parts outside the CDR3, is KAGVTQTPRYLIKTRGQQVTLSCSPISGHRSVSWYQQTPGQGLQFLFEYFSETQRNKGNFPGRFSGRQFSNSRSEMNVSTLELGDSALYLCASSYTGTGNTETFFGQGTRLTVV.

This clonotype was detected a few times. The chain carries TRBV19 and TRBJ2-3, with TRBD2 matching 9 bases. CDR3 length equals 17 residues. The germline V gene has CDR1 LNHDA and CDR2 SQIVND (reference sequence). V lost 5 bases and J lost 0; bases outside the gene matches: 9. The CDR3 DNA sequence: TGTGCCAGTAGTCCCCGGGGGAGCGGGAGGAGCACAGATACGCAGTATTTT. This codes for CASSPRGSGRSTDTQYF. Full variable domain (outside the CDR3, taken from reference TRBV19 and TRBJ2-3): DGGITQSPKYLFRKEGQNVTLSCEQNLNHDAMYWYRQDPGQGLRLIYYSQIVNDFQKGDIAEGYSVSREKKESFPLTVTSAQKNPTAFYLCASSPRGSGRSTDTQYFGPGTRLTVL.

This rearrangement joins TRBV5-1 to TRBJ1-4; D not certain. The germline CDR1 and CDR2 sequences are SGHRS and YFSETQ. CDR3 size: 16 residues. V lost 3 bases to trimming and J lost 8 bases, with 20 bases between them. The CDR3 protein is CASSSGLSGSREKLFF. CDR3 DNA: TGCGCCAGCAGCTCAGGATTATCCGGTTCACGCGAAAAACTGTTTTTT.

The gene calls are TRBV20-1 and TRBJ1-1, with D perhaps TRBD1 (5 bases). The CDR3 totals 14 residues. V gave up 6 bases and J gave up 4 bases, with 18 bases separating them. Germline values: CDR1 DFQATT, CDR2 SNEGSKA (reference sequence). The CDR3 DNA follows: TGCAGTGCAGATGGGACGGGGAAGGCCACTGAAGCTTTCTTT. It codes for CSADGTGKATEAFF.

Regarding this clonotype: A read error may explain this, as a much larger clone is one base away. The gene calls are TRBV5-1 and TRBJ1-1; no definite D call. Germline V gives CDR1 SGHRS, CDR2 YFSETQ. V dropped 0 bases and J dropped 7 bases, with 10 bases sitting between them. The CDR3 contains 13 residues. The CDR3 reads CASSLGFSNEAFF. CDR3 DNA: TGCGCCAGCAGCTTGGGTTTCAGCAATGAAGCTTTCTTT.